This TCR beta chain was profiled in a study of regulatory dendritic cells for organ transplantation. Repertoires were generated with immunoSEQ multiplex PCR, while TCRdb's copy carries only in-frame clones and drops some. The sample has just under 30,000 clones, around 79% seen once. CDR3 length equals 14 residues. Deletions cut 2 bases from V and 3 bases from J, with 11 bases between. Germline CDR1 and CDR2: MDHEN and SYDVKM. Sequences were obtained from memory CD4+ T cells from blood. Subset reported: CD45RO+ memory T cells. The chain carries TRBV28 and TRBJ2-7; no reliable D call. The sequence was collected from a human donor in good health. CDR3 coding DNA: TGTGCCAGCAGTTTAAAGCCAAGACGCTACGAGCAGTACTTC. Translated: CASSLKPRRYEQYF.